What follows is one T cell receptor beta chain and its context. The sample comes from a study of Ad26.COV2.S vaccination and SARS-CoV-2 variants. Study information: Donor was assigned to the Ad26.COV2.S arm of trial COV1001. The vaccine Ad26.COV2.S was put into the muscle once, or twice with 56 days between.

There are 13 residues in the CDR3. Per germline, CDR1 SEHNR and CDR2 FQNEAQ (reference sequence). V lost 1 base and J lost 7, with 11 bases in between. This sample's treatment: some 20 received Ad26.COV2.S at low or high dose, single or two shots; several received placebo; per-sample allocation not given. At day 63 after the first vaccine or placebo injection, samples were drawn. The table came from immunoSEQ multiplex PCR; TCRdb's copy has only in-frame clones and leaves some out. The table shows hundreds of thousands of clones, with roughly 87% occurring only once. The material sequenced was peripheral blood, taken in a trial of Ad26.COV2.S vaccine versus placebo. The chain has TRBV7-9 and TRBJ2-7; D remains unclear. The sequence derives from a person aged 18-60 years who received the Ad26.COV2.S COVID-19 vaccine or a placebo. The CDR3 sequence is CASSLDPRGEQYF. Here the CDR3 DNA reads TGTGCCAGCAGCTTAGACCCGCGTGGAGAGCAGTACTTC.